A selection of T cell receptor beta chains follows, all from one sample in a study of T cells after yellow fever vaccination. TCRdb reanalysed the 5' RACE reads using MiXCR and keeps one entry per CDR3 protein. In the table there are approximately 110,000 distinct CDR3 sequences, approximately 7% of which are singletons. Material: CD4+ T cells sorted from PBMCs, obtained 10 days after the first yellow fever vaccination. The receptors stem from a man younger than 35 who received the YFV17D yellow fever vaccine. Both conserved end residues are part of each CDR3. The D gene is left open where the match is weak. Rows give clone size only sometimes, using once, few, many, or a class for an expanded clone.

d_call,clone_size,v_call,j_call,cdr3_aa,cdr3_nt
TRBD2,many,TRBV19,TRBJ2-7,CASSIDVGTRSEQYF,TGTGCCAGTAGTATAGATGTCGGGACTAGGAGCGAGCAGTACTTC
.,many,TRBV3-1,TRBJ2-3,CASSHRADGDTQYF,TGTGCCAGCAGTCATCGGGCCGACGGGGATACGCAGTATTTT
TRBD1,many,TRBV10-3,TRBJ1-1,CAISDSTGDTEAFF,TGTGCCATCAGTGACTCGACAGGGGACACTGAAGCTTTCTTT
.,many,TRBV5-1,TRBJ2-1,CASSSTGAGYNEQFF,TGCGCCAGCAGCTCCACAGGCGCGGGGTACAATGAGCAGTTCTTC
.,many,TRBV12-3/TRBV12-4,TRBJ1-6,CASRIQGSPLHF,TGTGCCAGCAGAATTCAGGGTTCACCCCTCCACTTT
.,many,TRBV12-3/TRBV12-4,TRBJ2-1,CASSFLGGASHNEQFF,TGTGCCAGCAGTTTTCTGGGCGGAGCTTCTCACAATGAGCAGTTCTTC
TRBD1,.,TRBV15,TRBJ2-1,CATSSSQGVDEQFF,TGTGCCACCAGCAGCTCGCAGGGGGTGGATGAGCAGTTCTTC
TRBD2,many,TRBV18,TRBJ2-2,CASSPTSGGTNTGELFF,TGTGCCAGCTCTCCTACTAGCGGGGGAACGAACACCGGGGAGCTGTTTTTT
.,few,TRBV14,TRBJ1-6,CASSQAQNSPLHF,TGTGCCAGCAGCCAAGCCCAAAATTCACCCCTCCACTTT
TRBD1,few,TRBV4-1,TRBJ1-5,CASSQDRGQGDQPQHF,TGCGCCAGCAGCCAAGATCGGGGACAGGGCGATCAGCCCCAGCATTTT
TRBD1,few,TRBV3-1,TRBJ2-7,CASSRQGPYEQYF,TGTGCCAGCAGCCGACAGGGTCCCTACGAGCAGTACTTC
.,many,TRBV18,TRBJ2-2,CASSPPSRELFF,TGTGCCAGCTCACCGCCGAGTAGGGAGCTGTTTTTT
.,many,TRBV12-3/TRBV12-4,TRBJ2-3,CASSLETAWDTQYF,TGTGCCAGCAGTTTAGAAACAGCGTGGGATACGCAGTATTTT
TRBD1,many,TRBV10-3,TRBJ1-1,CATEGANTEAFF,TGTGCCACAGAGGGGGCGAACACTGAAGCTTTCTTT
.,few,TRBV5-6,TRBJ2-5,CASSWRNTKETQYF,TGTGCCAGCAGCTGGCGCAACACTAAAGAGACCCAGTACTTC
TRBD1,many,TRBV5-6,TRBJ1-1,CASSTTGGTEAFF,TGTGCCAGCAGCACAACAGGGGGAACTGAAGCTTTCTTT
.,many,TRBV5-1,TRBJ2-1,CASIGGRGSYNEQFF,TGCGCCAGCATTGGTGGCAGGGGTTCCTACAATGAGCAGTTCTTC
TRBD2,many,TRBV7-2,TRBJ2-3,CASSSYNGGSSQDTQYF,TGTGCCAGCAGCTCATATAACGGGGGGTCCTCCCAGGATACGCAGTATTTT
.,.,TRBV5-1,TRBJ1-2,CASSGDAPGYTF,TGCGCCAGCAGCGGGGACGCCCCTGGCTACACCTTC
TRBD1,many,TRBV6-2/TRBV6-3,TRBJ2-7,CASSSGQGQGEQYF,TGTGCCAGCAGTTCGGGACAGGGCCAGGGCGAGCAGTACTTC
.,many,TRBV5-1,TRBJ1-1,CASSFAQSTEAFF,TGCGCCAGCAGCTTTGCTCAGAGCACTGAAGCTTTCTTT
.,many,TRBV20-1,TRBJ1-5,CSAIGTVSNQPQHF,TGCAGTGCAATAGGGACGGTCAGCAATCAGCCCCAGCATTTT
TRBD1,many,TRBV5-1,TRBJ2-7,CASSLVGTGTYEQYF,TGCGCCAGCAGCTTGGTCGGGACAGGCACCTACGAGCAGTACTTC
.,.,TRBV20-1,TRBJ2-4,CSAGDMSIQYF,TGCAGTGCTGGGGACATGTCAATTCAGTACTTC
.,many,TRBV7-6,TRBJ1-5,CASSFSGQPQHF,TGTGCCAGCAGCTTCTCGGGTCAGCCCCAGCATTTT
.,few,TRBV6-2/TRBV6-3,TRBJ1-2,CASSNPGEWYGYTF,TGTGCCAGCAGTAATCCGGGGGAGTGGTATGGCTACACCTTC
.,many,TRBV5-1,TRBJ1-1,CASSLLGWTEAFF,TGCGCCAGCAGCTTGCTGGGTTGGACTGAAGCTTTCTTT
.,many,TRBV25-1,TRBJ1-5,CASSESGGGQPQHF,TGTGCCAGCAGTGAATCGGGGGGAGGACAGCCCCAGCATTTT
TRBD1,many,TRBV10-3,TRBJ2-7,CAISESPGGTYEQYF,TGTGCCATCAGTGAGTCCCCAGGGGGTACCTACGAGCAGTACTTC
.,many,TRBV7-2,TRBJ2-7,CASSLSRMAGVNEQYF,TGTGCCAGCAGCTTATCAAGGATGGCAGGGGTTAACGAGCAGTACTTC
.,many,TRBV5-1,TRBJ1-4,CASSSQGFHEKLFF,TGCGCCAGCAGCTCCCAGGGGTTTCACGAAAAACTGTTTTTT
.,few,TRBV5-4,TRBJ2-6,CASSLGKSSGANVLTF,TGTGCCAGCAGCTTGGGGAAAAGCTCTGGGGCCAACGTCCTGACTTTC
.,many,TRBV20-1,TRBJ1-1,CSARDQGLNTEAFF,TGCAGTGCTAGAGATCAGGGCCTGAACACTGAAGCTTTCTTT
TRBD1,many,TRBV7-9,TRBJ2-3,CASSLDRTSDTQYF,TGTGCCAGCAGCCTGGACAGGACGTCAGATACGCAGTATTTT
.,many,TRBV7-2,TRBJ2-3,CASSPPRVSTDTQYF,TGTGCCAGCAGCCCACCGAGGGTGAGCACAGATACGCAGTATTTT
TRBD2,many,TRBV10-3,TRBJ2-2,CAISESTSGMTGELFF,TGTGCCATCAGTGAGTCAACTAGCGGGATGACCGGGGAGCTGTTTTTT
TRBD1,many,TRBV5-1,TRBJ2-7,CASSRGGTGAYEQYF,TGCGCCAGCAGCCGGGGGGGGACAGGGGCCTACGAGCAGTACTTC
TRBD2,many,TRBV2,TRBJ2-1,CASTGGSFYNEQFF,TGTGCCAGCACGGGCGGGAGCTTCTACAATGAGCAGTTCTTC
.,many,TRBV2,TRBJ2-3,CASTSEVTDTQYF,TGTGCCAGCACGTCCGAGGTGACAGATACGCAGTATTTT
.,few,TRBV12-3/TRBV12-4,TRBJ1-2,CASSLRDTTNYGYTF,TGTGCCAGCAGTTTACGGGACACAACTAACTATGGCTACACCTTC
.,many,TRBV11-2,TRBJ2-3,CASSSTDTQYF,TGTGCCAGCAGCTCCACAGATACGCAGTATTTT
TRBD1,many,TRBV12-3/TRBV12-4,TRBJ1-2,CASAKQGRMGGYTF,TGTGCCAGCGCTAAACAGGGGAGGATGGGAGGCTACACCTTC
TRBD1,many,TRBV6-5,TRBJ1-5,CASSSGQVNYQPQHF,TGTGCCAGCAGCTCAGGACAGGTGAACTATCAGCCCCAGCATTTT
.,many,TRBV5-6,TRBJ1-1,CASSFEPPRDPEAFF,TGTGCCAGCAGCTTTGAACCTCCACGGGACCCTGAAGCTTTCTTT
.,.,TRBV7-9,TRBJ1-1,CASSIRQLQNTEAFF,TGTGCCAGCAGCATCCGACAGTTACAGAACACTGAAGCTTTCTTT
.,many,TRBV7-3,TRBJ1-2,CASSLTRAGEGYTF,TGTGCCAGCAGCTTAACGAGGGCAGGAGAAGGCTACACCTTC
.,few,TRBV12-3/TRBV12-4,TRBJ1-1,CASSFSGSGRVIWAFF,TGTGCCAGCAGTTTTTCCGGTTCGGGCAGGGTTATTTGGGCTTTCTTT
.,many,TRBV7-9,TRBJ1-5,CASSLAPGLEQPQHF,TGTGCCAGCAGCTTAGCGCCAGGGTTGGAGCAGCCCCAGCATTTT
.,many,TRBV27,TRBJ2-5,CASSLARGSQETQYF,TGTGCCAGCAGTCTAGCTCGGGGGAGCCAAGAGACCCAGTACTTC
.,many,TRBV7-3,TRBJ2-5,CASSPEPGETQYF,TGTGCCAGTTCGCCGGAACCAGGAGAGACCCAGTACTTC
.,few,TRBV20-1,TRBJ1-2,CSARTTETNYGYTF,TGCAGTGCTAGGACGACAGAAACTAACTATGGCTACACCTTC
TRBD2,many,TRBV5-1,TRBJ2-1,CASSPPLADEQFF,TGCGCCAGCAGCCCCCCACTAGCGGATGAGCAGTTCTTC
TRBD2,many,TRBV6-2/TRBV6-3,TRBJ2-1,CASSHPLDAGGATEQFF,TGTGCCAGCAGCCACCCCCTTGACGCCGGGGGGGCGACGGAGCAGTTCTTC
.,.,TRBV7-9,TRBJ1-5,CASSLGGGDQPQHF,TGTGCCAGCAGCTTAGGGGGCGGCGATCAGCCCCAGCATTTT
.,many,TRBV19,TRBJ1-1,CASSIDRRWTEAFF,TGTGCCAGTAGTATAGATCGAAGGTGGACTGAAGCTTTCTTT
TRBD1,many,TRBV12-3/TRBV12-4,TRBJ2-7,CASSPRQGRSVEQYF,TGTGCCAGCAGCCCCCGACAGGGAAGGTCCGTCGAGCAGTACTTC